The clone carrying this T cell receptor (beta chain) was seen a handful of times. This sample is drawn from a study of cytomegalovirus exposure and HLA in healthy donors. PCR amplification relied on 60 Vbeta primers (plus 13 Jbeta primers). Assay used: immunoSEQ multiplex PCR; TCRdb lists only in-frame clones, some missing. The sample yields some 190,000 clones, around 84% seen once. This CDR3 comprises 16 residues. J was trimmed by 6 bases and V by 8 bases; bases with no gene match: 18. CDR1 and CDR2 (germline): SEHNR, FQNEAQ (reference sequence). Sequencing input: PBMCs. This sequence was found in a boy aged 2-15 years in good health and CMV-seronegative. The gene calls are TRBV7-9 and TRBJ1-1, with 7 bases lining up with TRBD1. The CDR3 sequence is CASPTIPGQVGAEAFF. The CDR3, as DNA: TGTGCCAGCCCCACCATTCCTGGACAGGTCGGGGCTGAAGCTTTCTTT.